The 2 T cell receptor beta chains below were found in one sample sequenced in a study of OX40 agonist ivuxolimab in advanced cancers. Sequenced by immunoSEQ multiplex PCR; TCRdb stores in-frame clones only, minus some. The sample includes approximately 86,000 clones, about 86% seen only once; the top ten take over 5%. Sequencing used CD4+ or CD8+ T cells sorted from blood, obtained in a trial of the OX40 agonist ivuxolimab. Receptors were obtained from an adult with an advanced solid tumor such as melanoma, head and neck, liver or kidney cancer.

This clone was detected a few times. As DNA, the CDR3 is TGTGCAAGTCGCCATGACAGGGGGCACTTTGAGCAGTTCTTC. Translated, it gives CASRHDRGHFEQFF. The genes are TRBV12-2 and TRBJ2-1; the tabulated D call, TRBD1, remains unverified against the DNA. TRBV12-2 represents a pseudogene. The CDR3 is 14 amino acids.

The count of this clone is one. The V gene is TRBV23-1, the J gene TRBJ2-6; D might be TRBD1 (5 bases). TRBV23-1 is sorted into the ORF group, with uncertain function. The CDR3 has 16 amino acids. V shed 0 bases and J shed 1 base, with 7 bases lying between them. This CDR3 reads CASSQSRQSGANVLTF. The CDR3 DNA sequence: TGCGCCAGCAGTCAATCCAGACAGTCTGGGGCCAACGTCCTGACTTTC.